The sequence of this TCR beta chain was determined in a study of blood T cell repertoires in COVID-19. The overall study: Donors in the United States, Italy and Spain gave samples during acute or convalescent COVID-19. From T cells, B-cell-depleted T cells, or PBMCs came the material, which was cDNA or gDNA.

After removal of 6 bases from V and 3 bases from J, the junction contained 11 bases not matched to a gene. The CDR3 totals 15 residues. Per germline, CDR1 MNHEY and CDR2 SMNVEV (reference sequence). Libraries were prepared by immunoSEQ multiplex PCR; TCRdb keeps only in-frame clonotypes and omits some of them. The sample lists under 250,000 clones, around 82% occurring once. Sequenced material: peripheral blood. The TCR was taken from a woman over 75 with acute or convalescent COVID-19. The gene calls are TRBV27 and TRBJ2-7; 7 positions match TRBD1. The DNA of the CDR3 is TGTGCCAGCAGAGTCGACAGGGCAAATGACTACGAGCAGTACTTC. Amino acid sequence: CASRVDRANDYEQYF.